The 21 T cell receptor beta chains in this list originate from one sample, sequenced in a study of shared clonotypes between healthy human individuals. Produced via immunoSEQ multiplex PCR; TCRdb's table is partial and in-frame only. The sample carries some 1 million clones, more than 65% recorded once. Sequenced sample: memory CD4+ T cells sorted from blood. Stated subset: CD45RA-negative fraction. These receptors originate from a man younger than 35 in good health.

The chain combines TRBV19 with TRBJ1-4; possible D gene TRBD1, 6 bases. V lost 3 bases and J lost 5, with 13 bases in between. Germline CDR1 LNHDA, CDR2 SQIVND (reference sequence). This CDR3 spans 15 amino acids. The CDR3 region is CASSMGALMNEKLFF. The CDR3 bases are TGTGCCAGTAGTATGGGGGCTCTCATGAATGAAAAACTGTTTTTT.

V usage is TRBV19 and J usage is TRBJ2-3; either TRBD1 or TRBD2 may fit D (6 bases each). The germline V gene has CDR1 LNHDA and CDR2 SQIVND (reference sequence). V was shortened by 4 bases and J by 0 bases, with 17 bases between the two germline ends. The CDR3 is 17 residues long. The CDR3 DNA follows: TGTGCCAGTAGTACGCGGGCGAGGGGGGAGAGCACAGATACGCAGTATTTT. It specifies CASSTRARGESTDTQYF.

The chain is built from TRBV19 and TRBJ1-2; D uncertain. Trimming shortened V by 7 bases and J by 1 base, and 7 bases separated the two germline ends. Germline V gene lookup returns CDR1 LNHDA and CDR2 SQIVND (reference sequence). The CDR3 is made up of 12 amino acids. The CDR3 DNA is TGTGCCAGTAAACAGTTTAACTATGGCTACACCTTC. Translated, it gives CASKQFNYGYTF.

This sequence joins TRBV7-9 and TRBJ1-2, with D possibly being TRBD1 (5 bases). The CDR3 covers 14 residues. CDR1 SEHNR and CDR2 FQNEAQ come from the germline V gene (reference sequence). V gave up 0 bases and J gave up 8 bases, with 13 bases separating them. The CDR3 sequence: CASSLAEWGSGYTF. The CDR3 region has the DNA TGTGCCAGCAGCTTAGCGGAGTGGGGGAGCGGCTACACCTTC.

V gene TRBV30 combines with J gene TRBJ1-6, with D possibly being TRBD1 (5 bases). CDR3 length: 12 residues. CDR1 and CDR2 from the germline V gene are GTSNPN and SVGIG (reference sequence). Trimming left V 2 bases short and J 13 bases short, with 12 bases between. CDR3 protein: CAWSLQGYPLHF. CDR3 in DNA: TGTGCCTGGAGTCTTCAGGGTTACCCCCTCCACTTT.

In nucleotides, the CDR3 is TGTGCCAGCTCGACGGGGTACTTCGACCGACAAACCCAAGAGACCCAGTACTTC. Translating it yields CASSTGYFDRQTQETQYF. This chain connects TRBV2 to TRBJ2-5; a weak D match, TRBD2 (5 bases). Germline V gene lookup returns CDR1 SNHLY and CDR2 FYNNEI. CDR3 length equals 18 residues. V was clipped by 8 bases and J by 1 base, with 26 bases between them.

Note on this clone: Different DNA sequences within this sample yield the same CDR3. The rearrangement uses TRBV5-6 and TRBJ1-6, with unresolved D. Trimming took off 4 bases at V and 7 bases at J, with 12 bases between the two ends. Germline V gives CDR1 SGHDT, CDR2 YYEEEE. The CDR3 runs to 14 residues. Here the CDR3 reads CASSSGRRNSPLHF. CDR3 nucleotide sequence: TGTGCCAGCAGCAGTGGACGGAGAAATTCACCCCTCCACTTT.

The genes are TRBV7-9 and TRBJ2-7; the match to TRBD2 covers 8 bases. CDR3 length equals 16 residues. The germline V gene encodes CDR1 SEHNR and CDR2 FQNEAQ (reference sequence). Unmatched junction bases numbered 9, after V lost 3 bases and J lost 2 bases. CDR3 nucleotide sequence: TGTGCCAGCAGCTTGGCTCCCAGCGGGGGTACCTACGAGCAGTACTTC. Residues: CASSLAPSGGTYEQYF.

The chain employs TRBV10-1 and TRBJ1-5; D unclear. Germline V gene data show CDR1 as WNHNN and CDR2 as SYGVQD (reference sequence). The CDR3 spans 16 residues. V shed 6 bases and J shed 1 base, with 16 bases lying between them. This CDR3 reads CASRNEVGRSNQPQHF. CDR3 DNA: TGCGCCAGCAGAAACGAGGTGGGTAGGAGCAATCAGCCCCAGCATTTT.

This clone was seen more than once but under ten times. The identical CDR3 is also encoded by other nucleotide sequences in the sample. The chain uses TRBV11-2 and TRBJ2-7, with TRBD1 as a possible D gene (5 bases). Trimming removed 1 base at V and 0 bases at J, with 7 bases between. This CDR3 is 14 amino acids long. CDR1 and CDR2 (germline): SGHAT, FQNNGV. The CDR3 region has the DNA TGTGCCAGCAGCTTAGGGGGCAGCTCCTACGAGCAGTACTTC. It codes for CASSLGGSSYEQYF.

The chain joins TRBV7-9 to TRBJ2-6, with unresolved D. Germline V CDR1 and CDR2: SEHNR, FQNEAQ (reference sequence). Trimming shortened V by 8 bases and J by 0 bases, and 8 bases separated the two germline ends. The CDR3 spans 14 residues. This CDR3 reads CASEGHSGANVLTF. The CDR3 DNA follows: TGTGCCAGCGAAGGGCACTCTGGGGCCAACGTCCTGACTTTC.

Turning to this clone: Other DNA sequences of this sample code for an identical CDR3. This chain joins TRBV18 and TRBJ1-1; D is possibly TRBD1 (5 bases). The CDR3 extends over 14 amino acids. The germline V gene encodes CDR1 KGHSH and CDR2 LQKENI. Trimming shortened V by 3 bases and J by 1 base, and 9 bases separated the two germline ends. CDR3 DNA: TGTGCCAGCTCACCGTCTACAGGGAACACTGAAGCTTTCTTT. It translates to CASSPSTGNTEAFF.

The V call is TRBV6-1, the J call TRBJ1-5; TRBD1 is a possible D gene (6 bases). Trimming stripped 8 bases from V and 2 bases from J, with 16 bases between. CDR3 length: 15 amino acids. CDR1 and CDR2 (germline): MNHNS, SASEGT. The CDR3 here is CASWDPPGGNQPQHF. The CDR3 DNA reads TGTGCCAGCTGGGACCCGCCAGGGGGCAATCAGCCCCAGCATTTT.

This clone appeared many times. This chain joins TRBV5-1 and TRBJ2-2; no firm D call. This CDR3 has 14 residues. Deletions cut 2 bases from V and 6 bases from J, with 11 bases between. CDR1 SGHRS and CDR2 YFSETQ come from the germline V gene. CDR3 in amino acids: CASSFMGRSGELFF. The DNA for the CDR3 is TGCGCCAGCAGCTTCATGGGCAGGTCCGGGGAGCTGTTTTTT.

J is TRBJ2-1 and V is TRBV30, with TRBD2 matching over 8 bases. Germline CDR1 reads GTSNPN; CDR2 reads SVGIG (reference sequence). This CDR3 contains 14 residues. After removal of 0 bases from V and 4 bases from J, the junction contained 2 bases not matched to a gene. The CDR3 DNA reads TGTGCCTGGAGTGTACGGGGGGGTTACAATGAGCAGTTCTTC. Its translation: CAWSVRGGYNEQFF. Complete variable domain (other parts from reference TRBV30 and TRBJ2-1): SQTIHQWPATLVQPVGSPLSLECTVEGTSNPNLYWYRQAAGRGLQLLFYSVGIGQISSEVPQNLSASRPQDRQFILSSKKLLLSDSGFYLCAWSVRGGYNEQFFGPGTRLTVL.

This sequence joins TRBV5-6 and TRBJ1-3, with D uncertain. Germline CDR1 is SGHDT and CDR2 is YYEEEE. Trimming pared 1 base from V and 4 bases from J, leaving 6 bases between. The CDR3 contains 13 residues. CDR3 coding DNA: TGTGCCAGCAGCTTGTGGAGGGGAAACACCATATATTTT. Translating it yields CASSLWRGNTIYF.

The chain has TRBV27 and TRBJ2-3; D is uncertain. Germline assignment: CDR1 MNHEY and CDR2 SMNVEV (reference sequence). The CDR3 contains 14 residues. Between the trimmed V and J ends, which lost 6 bases and 3 bases, there was a span of 13 bases. CDR3 amino acids: CASRGKWFTDTQYF. The CDR3 DNA is TGTGCCAGCAGGGGAAAATGGTTTACAGATACGCAGTATTTT.

This rearrangement joins TRBV4-3 to TRBJ2-1; 7 nucleotides agree with TRBD1. V dropped 0 bases and J dropped 8; count of bases not matched to a gene: 16. The CDR3 is 18 residues long. Per germline, CDR1 LGHNA and CDR2 YSLEER. The CDR3 DNA reads as TGCGCCAGCAGCCAAGATCTTTCCTCGGGACAGCCCAGGGATGAGCAGTTCTTC. It encodes CASSQDLSSGQPRDEQFF.

As to this clone: Possible read error: a much larger clone is one base away. The sample carries other DNA sequences with the same CDR3. J is TRBJ1-3 and V is TRBV5-4; unclear D gene. Germline values: CDR1 SGHNT, CDR2 YYREEE (reference sequence). The CDR3 is made up of 12 amino acids. V lost 0 bases and J 7 bases, leaving 5 bases between the germline ends. The CDR3 bases are TGTGCCAGCAGCTTGGACGGGAACACCATATATTTT. Translating gives CASSLDGNTIYF. The full variable domain, its missing parts supplied by reference TRBV5-4 and TRBJ1-3, is ETGVTQSPTHLIKTRGQQVTLRCSSQSGHNTVSWYQQALGQGPQFIFQYYREEENGRGNFPPRFSGLQFPNYSSELNVNALELDDSALYLCASSLDGNTIYFGEGSWLTVV.

The chain couples TRBV6-1 to TRBJ1-3; maybe TRBD1 (6 bases). The CDR3 covers 14 residues. Trimming shortened V by 5 bases and J by 8 bases, and 16 bases separated the two germline ends. The germline gives CDR1 MNHNS, CDR2 SASEGT. CDR3 sequence reads: CASSLQGGGDTIYF. The CDR3 DNA reads TGTGCCAGCAGTCTACAGGGAGGTGGGGACACCATATATTTT.

Notes on this clone: This may arise from a read error, as a much more abundant clone is one base away. The chain joins TRBV7-6 to TRBJ1-2; unclear D gene. Germline-derived CDR1 and CDR2 are SGHVS and FNYEAQ. Trimming left V 5 bases short and J 2 bases short, with 6 bases between. There are 12 residues in the CDR3. CDR3 region: CASSLDNYGYTF. As DNA, the CDR3 is TGTGCCAGCAGCCTGGACAACTATGGCTACACCTTC. Full variable domain (remainder filled in from reference TRBV7-6 and TRBJ1-2): GAGVSQSPRYKVTKRGQDVALRCDPISGHVSLYWYRQALGQGPEFLTYFNYEAQQDKSGLPNDRFSAERPEGSISTLTIQRTEQRDSAMYRCASSLDNYGYTFGSGTRLTVV.